This T cell receptor beta chain was found in a study of blood T cell repertoires in COVID-19. The wider study: COVID-19 samples from acute and convalescent phases originated in the United States, Italy and Spain. In each case, the material was cDNA or gDNA derived from T cells, B-cell-depleted T cells, or PBMCs.

Per the study methods: By means of reference gene primer amplification, nucleated cell counts were estimated. TCRdb's table, derived via immunoSEQ multiplex PCR, lists solely in-frame clones and lacks some. Clone size and the V and J calls come from that table; the DNA yielded D and trimming. The profile shows 350,000 to 550,000 clones, 75% to 90% of them singletons. Remarks on this clone: At one end, the junction sequence differs from germline, possibly due to a read error.

Germline CDR1 reads MNHEY; CDR2 reads SMNVEV (reference sequence). The CDR3 has 12 residues. This sequence originates from a woman under 40 with acute or convalescent COVID-19. This chain connects TRBV27 to TRBJ2-7; TRBD1 aligns across 9 bases. Sequencing was performed on peripheral blood. CDR3 in DNA: TGTGCCAGCAGTTCGAACCGGGACAGGGCCTTCTTC. Its protein is CASSSNRDRAFF.